This TCR beta chain was sequenced during a study of T-cell reconstitution after alpha-beta-depleted transplantation in children. Findings and limits, study-wide: Reportedly, only several hundred clones from non-depleted graft cells drove alpha-beta T-cell counts at about two months. Hyperexpanded clones declined; after one year, newly produced T cells mostly supplied diversity. For some patients, TCRbeta diversity was high at day 60 because of recipient T cells and thymic progenitors that survived.

Regarding this clonotype: The antigen is not known.

This CDR3 comprises 13 residues. CDR1 and CDR2 from the germline V gene are SGHKS and YYEKEE (reference sequence). The V end lost 6 bases, the J end lost 0 bases, and 9 bases lay between the germline ends. Unique molecular identifiers were used in preparing the TCRbeta library. One entry per CDR3 protein, called by TCRdb with MiXCR from the PCR reads. The profile shows about a million distinct CDR3 sequences, roughly 29% of them singletons. The chain joins TRBV5-5 to TRBJ1-1; D not certain. The sequenced sample was PBMCs, mostly from graft donor cells, obtained 360 days after TCRalphabeta/CD19-depleted stem cell transplant. The receptor's source is a boy under three years old who had a stem cell transplant for SCID, so the T cells may come from the graft donor. CDR3 region: CASTDILNTEAFF. In nucleotides, the CDR3 is TGTGCCAGCACCGACATTTTGAACACTGAAGCTTTCTTT.